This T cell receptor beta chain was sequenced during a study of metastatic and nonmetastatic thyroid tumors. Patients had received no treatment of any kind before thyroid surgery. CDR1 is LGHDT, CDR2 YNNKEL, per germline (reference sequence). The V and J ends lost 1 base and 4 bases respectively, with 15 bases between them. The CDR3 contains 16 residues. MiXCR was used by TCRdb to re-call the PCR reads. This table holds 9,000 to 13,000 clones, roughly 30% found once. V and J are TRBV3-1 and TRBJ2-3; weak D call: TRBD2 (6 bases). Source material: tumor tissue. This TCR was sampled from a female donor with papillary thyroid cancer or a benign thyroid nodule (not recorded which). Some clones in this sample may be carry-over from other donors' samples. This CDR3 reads CASSQVRGALADTQYF. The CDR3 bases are TGTGCCAGCAGCCAAGTACGCGGGGCTTTGGCAGATACGCAGTATTTT.